The 28 T cell receptor beta chains given below trace back to one sample, sequenced in a study of cytomegalovirus exposure and HLA in healthy donors. This PCR relied on a set of 60 Vbeta primers and 13 Jbeta primers. Repertoires were generated with immunoSEQ multiplex PCR, while TCRdb's copy carries only in-frame clones and drops some. The repertoire holds more than 150,000 clones, with over 70% as singletons. The sample taken for sequencing was PBMCs. The receptor set was obtained from a woman aged 40 to 50 in good health and CMV-seropositive.

J is TRBJ1-1 and V is TRBV25-1, with 8 nucleotides matching TRBD1. The germline gives CDR1 MGHDK, CDR2 SYGVNS. Losses at the gene ends were 7 bases for V and 6 bases for J; bases not matched to a gene: 13. The CDR3 totals 15 residues. The CDR3 loop reads CASKAPQGDAAEAFF. CDR3 nucleotide sequence: TGTGCCAGCAAAGCCCCACAGGGGGACGCGGCTGAAGCTTTCTTT.

This chain uses TRBV29-1 with TRBJ2-7, with D possibly TRBD1 on 6 matching bases. Germline lookup yields CDR1 SQVTM and CDR2 ANQGSEA. V was trimmed by 7 bases and J by 6 bases, leaving 13 bases between them. This CDR3 has 11 residues. The CDR3 protein is CSALGDTEQYF. The CDR3 nucleotides are TGCAGCGCCTTAGGGGACACCGAGCAGTACTTC.

J is TRBJ1-6 and V is TRBV25-1; unclear D gene. CDR1 is MGHDK and CDR2 is SYGVNS in the germline V gene. Trimming stripped 2 bases from V and 6 bases from J, with 5 bases between. There are 13 residues in the CDR3. CDR3 in amino acids: CASSERVNSPLHF. The DNA of the CDR3 is TGTGCCAGCAGTGAACGGGTTAATTCACCCCTCCACTTT. Full variable domain (remainder filled in from reference TRBV25-1 and TRBJ1-6): EADIYQTPRYLVIGTGKKITLECSQTMGHDKMYWYQQDPGMELHLIHYSYGVNSTEKGDLSSESTVSRIRTEHFPLTLESARPSHTSQYLCASSERVNSPLHFGNGTRLTVT.

The chain has TRBV6-6 and TRBJ2-3, with D tentatively TRBD1 (6 bases). Trimming removed 5 bases at V and 1 base at J, with 13 bases between. Germline V gives CDR1 MNHNY, CDR2 SVGAGI (reference sequence). The CDR3 covers 15 residues. The CDR3 loop reads CASSIAGARTDTQYF. For the CDR3, the DNA is TGTGCCAGCAGTATTGCAGGGGCCCGCACAGATACGCAGTATTTT.

V usage is TRBV30 and J usage is TRBJ1-4; possibly TRBD1 for D (5 bases). V was clipped by 0 bases and J by 7 bases, with 18 bases between them. The CDR3 has 16 residues. Germline V CDR1 and CDR2: GTSNPN, SVGIG (reference sequence). The CDR3 region has the DNA TGTGCCTGGAGTGTACATGGGGGGAGGTTCGGTGAAAAACTGTTTTTT. This encodes CAWSVHGGRFGEKLFF.

This chain links TRBV28 with TRBJ1-2; no clear D gene. The CDR3 length is 12 residues. In germline, CDR1 is MDHEN, CDR2 SYDVKM. V was cut by 6 bases and J by 3 bases, with 8 bases left in between. The CDR3 loop is CASRRGDYGYTF. Written as DNA, the CDR3 is TGTGCCAGCAGACGGGGAGACTATGGCTACACCTTC.

The chain uses TRBV4-2 and TRBJ1-2; the match to TRBD1 covers 8 bases. Looked up from germline, CDR1 is LGHNA and CDR2 is YNFKEQ. The trim removed 1 base at V and 4 bases at J, leaving 14 bases unmatched. This CDR3 spans 18 amino acids. The CDR3 loop reads CASSQALPSLDRVYGYTF. DNA of the CDR3: TGTGCCAGCAGCCAAGCTTTACCAAGCCTGGACAGGGTCTATGGCTACACCTTC.

The V and J genes are TRBV19 and TRBJ1-6; perhaps TRBD1 as D (5 bases). The CDR3 is made up of 14 amino acids. V shed 7 bases and J shed 4 bases, with 11 bases lying between them. Germline loops: CDR1 LNHDA, CDR2 SQIVND (reference sequence). The CDR3 loop reads CASTSGSYNSPLHF. CDR3 in DNA: TGTGCCAGTACTTCAGGGTCTTATAATTCACCCCTCCACTTT.

This chain uses TRBV9 with TRBJ2-1; 9 bases map to TRBD2. The CDR3 totals 16 residues. Trimming removed 0 bases from V and 5 bases from J; junction bases left unmatched: 6. Germline V gene lookup returns CDR1 SGDLS and CDR2 YYNGEE. The CDR3 region is CASSVALIAGDNEQFF. CDR3 nucleotides: TGTGCCAGCAGCGTAGCTTTGATAGCGGGGGACAATGAGCAGTTCTTC.

This clone was observed once. V usage is TRBV15 and J usage is TRBJ2-1; TRBD1 matches at 10 bases. Germline CDR1 is LNHNV and CDR2 is YYDKDF (reference sequence). CDR3 length equals 16 residues. V was clipped by 1 base and J by 5 bases; unmatched bases: 5. DNA of the CDR3: TGTGCCACCAGCAGAGCGACAGGGGGCATCAACAATGAGCAGTTCTTC. Amino acid sequence: CATSRATGGINNEQFF. Drawing the rest from reference TRBV15 and TRBJ2-1, the complete variable domain is DAMVIQNPRYQVTQFGKPVTLSCSQTLNHNVMYWYQQKSSQAPKLLFHYYDKDFNNEADTPDNFQSRRPNTSFCFLDIRSPGLGDTAMYLCATSRATGGINNEQFFGPGTRLTVL.

This clone came up once. This rearrangement joins TRBV2 to TRBJ1-2; tentatively, D is TRBD1 (6 bases). V lost 6 bases, J lost 5 bases, and 13 bases lay in between. The CDR3 has 13 amino acids. CDR1 is SNHLY, CDR2 FYNNEI, per germline. The CDR3 sequence is CASSPGGQYGYTF. Written as DNA, the CDR3 is TGTGCCAGCAGCCCTGGGGGACAATATGGCTACACCTTC.

The chain combines TRBV6-6 with TRBJ2-3, with 9 bases that match TRBD1. Germline V gives CDR1 MNHNY, CDR2 SVGAGI (reference sequence). V dropped 6 bases and J dropped 0; count of bases not matched to a gene: 7. The CDR3 runs to 16 residues. The chain's CDR3 is CASSKRGTGSTDTQYF. CDR3 bases: TGTGCCAGCAGCAAAAGAGGGACAGGGAGCACAGATACGCAGTATTTT.

The rearrangement uses TRBV27 and TRBJ2-5, with D unclear. Germline V gene lookup returns CDR1 MNHEY and CDR2 SMNVEV (reference sequence). The CDR3 is 11 residues long. Between the trimmed V and J ends, which lost 9 bases and 9 bases, there was a span of 14 bases. CDR3 DNA: TGTGCCAGTGGCTTAACGTGGCCCCAGTACTTC. It specifies CASGLTWPQYF.

The V gene is TRBV6-1, the J gene TRBJ1-2, with a weak D call TRBD1 (6 bases). Germline V gene data show CDR1 as MNHNS and CDR2 as SASEGT. The CDR3 totals 15 residues. V dropped 3 bases and J dropped 5 bases, with 16 bases sitting between them. CDR3 region: CASSEGQGSVYGYTF. CDR3 bases: TGTGCCAGCAGTGAGGGACAAGGTTCGGTTTATGGCTACACCTTC.

The chain uses TRBV5-1 and TRBJ1-2; TRBD1 matches 9 bases. V shed 4 bases and J 6 bases; nucleotides not matched to a gene: 4. Germline V lookup: CDR1 SGHRS, CDR2 YFSETQ. The CDR3 spans 13 residues. CDR3 protein: CASSPWTGDGYTF. The CDR3 nucleotides are TGCGCCAGCAGCCCCTGGACAGGGGATGGCTACACCTTC. Together with reference TRBV5-1 and TRBJ1-2, the CDR3 gives the full variable domain: KAGVTQTPRYLIKTRGQQVTLSCSPISGHRSVSWYQQTPGQGLQFLFEYFSETQRNKGNFPGRFSGRQFSNSRSEMNVSTLELGDSALYLCASSPWTGDGYTFGSGTRLTVV.

In its sample, this clone was seen a few times. The chain links TRBV19 to TRBJ1-1; no definite D call. This CDR3 contains 14 residues. The V gene's germline CDR1 is LNHDA and CDR2 SQIVND (reference sequence). V shed 5 bases and J shed 1 base, with 11 bases lying between them. CDR3 sequence reads: CASSYSWANTEAFF. The CDR3 DNA is TGTGCCAGTAGTTACAGCTGGGCGAACACTGAAGCTTTCTTT.

This clone was counted once. This chain connects TRBV6-5 to TRBJ2-5; 7 bases line up with TRBD2. V gave up 6 bases and J gave up 7 bases; unmatched junction bases: 5. Germline loops: CDR1 MNHEY, CDR2 SVGAGI. The CDR3 consists of 12 residues. CDR3 residues: CASRGGTGTQYF. The CDR3 coding sequence is TGTGCCAGCAGGGGAGGGACGGGGACCCAGTACTTC.

This clone has only a few counts. The chain carries TRBV30 and TRBJ2-1; 16 bases align to TRBD2. J was trimmed by 7 bases and V by 4 bases; bases with no gene match: 10. Germline V gene data show CDR1 as GTSNPN and CDR2 as SVGIG (reference sequence). The CDR3 sequence is 17 residues long. The CDR3 DNA is TGTGCCTGGATCCGAGGGACTAGCGGGGGGGCAGGGAATGAGCAGTTCTTC. Its translation: CAWIRGTSGGAGNEQFF. Based on the CDR3 plus reference TRBV30 and TRBJ2-1, the full variable domain is SQTIHQWPATLVQPVGSPLSLECTVEGTSNPNLYWYRQAAGRGLQLLFYSVGIGQISSEVPQNLSASRPQDRQFILSSKKLLLSDSGFYLCAWIRGTSGGAGNEQFFGPGTRLTVL.

V is TRBV6-1 and J is TRBJ2-7; maybe TRBD1 (6 bases). Per the germline V gene, CDR1 is MNHNS and CDR2 is SASEGT. This CDR3 region has 15 residues. Trimming pared 4 bases from V and 1 base from J, leaving 14 bases between. The CDR3 nucleotides read TGTGCCAGCAGTGTAGTTCGACAGGCGTCCTACGAGCAGTACTTC. Translating gives CASSVVRQASYEQYF.

The rearrangement links TRBV19 to TRBJ2-7, with D hard to call. CDR1 is LNHDA and CDR2 is SQIVND in the germline V gene (reference sequence). Trimming left V 3 bases short and J 6 bases short, with 12 bases between. The CDR3 extends over 13 amino acids. The CDR3 bases are TGTGCCAGTAGTATGGCCAGAGGCTCCGAGCAGTACTTC. Its translation is CASSMARGSEQYF.

This clone was detected a few times. J is TRBJ2-7 and V is TRBV7-2; 9 positions match TRBD1. The V gene end was trimmed by 3 bases and the J gene end by 5 bases; junction bases not matched to a gene: 5. Per the germline V gene, CDR1 is SGHTA and CDR2 is FQGNSA. The CDR3 runs 14 residues. The DNA of the CDR3 is TGTGCCAGCAGCTTTAGGGACAGGGCTCACGAGCAGTACTTC. It codes for CASSFRDRAHEQYF.

The chain has TRBV11-2 and TRBJ1-1; 8 nucleotides agree with TRBD1. The germline V gene has CDR1 SGHAT and CDR2 FQNNGV. This CDR3 comprises 15 residues. With V trimmed by 1 base and J by 5 bases, 6 bases remained unmatched. Here the CDR3 reads CASSLVQGARTEAFF. In DNA form, the CDR3 reads TGTGCCAGCAGCTTAGTTCAGGGGGCTAGGACTGAAGCTTTCTTT.

V gene TRBV5-1 combines with J gene TRBJ1-4; D possibly corresponds to TRBD1 (5 bases). The CDR3 is made up of 14 amino acids. The V end lost 3 bases, the J end lost 5 bases, and 11 bases lay between the germline ends. Germline values: CDR1 SGHRS, CDR2 YFSETQ. Here the CDR3 DNA reads TGCGCCAGCAGCTACCGAGACAGAAATGAAAAACTGTTTTTT. This translates into CASSYRDRNEKLFF.

V gene TRBV18 combines with J gene TRBJ2-6; a weak D match, TRBD2 (6 bases). Trimming stripped 5 bases from V and 1 base from J, with 24 bases between. The CDR3 has 20 residues. Germline values: CDR1 KGHSH, CDR2 LQKENI. Here the CDR3 DNA reads TGTGCCAGCTCAAAAGTACCGGGACTGATTAACCCTTCTGGGGCCAACGTCCTGACTTTC. Translation: CASSKVPGLINPSGANVLTF.

The rearrangement uses TRBV7-2 and TRBJ1-2; 9 positions agree with TRBD1. V was clipped by 4 bases and J by 8 bases; unmatched bases: 11. CDR1 SGHTA and CDR2 FQGNSA come from the germline V gene. This CDR3 contains 15 residues. Here the CDR3 reads CASSSAATGGGGYTF. In DNA, the CDR3 is TGTGCCAGCAGCTCCGCGGCAACAGGGGGCGGCGGCTACACCTTC.

The chain's CDR3 is CASSQGGGSNEQFF. DNA for the CDR3: TGCGCCAGCAGCCAAGGCGGGGGTTCAAATGAGCAGTTCTTC. V usage is TRBV4-3 and J usage is TRBJ2-1, with TRBD2 matching over 7 bases. V lost 1 base to trimming and J lost 7 bases; unmatched junction nucleotides: 4. CDR1 LGHNA and CDR2 YSLEER come from the germline V gene. This CDR3 spans 14 amino acids.

This rearrangement joins TRBV5-1 to TRBJ2-1; D might be TRBD2 (5 bases). Germline V gene lookup returns CDR1 SGHRS and CDR2 YFSETQ. The CDR3 is made up of 12 amino acids. The V end was cut by 5 bases, the J end by 5 bases, with 8 bases between. Here the CDR3 DNA reads TGCGCCAGCAGACCGGGGAACAATGAGCAGTTCTTC. It codes for CASRPGNNEQFF.

V usage is TRBV29-1 and J usage is TRBJ2-1; D gene uncertain. Trimming removed 6 bases from V and 0 bases from J, with 12 bases in between. The germline V gene has CDR1 SQVTM and CDR2 ANQGSEA. The CDR3 covers 14 residues. CDR3 protein: CSVVFLVSYNEQFF. The CDR3 nucleotides read TGCAGCGTGGTCTTCTTAGTCTCCTACAATGAGCAGTTCTTC.